Following are 3 T cell receptor beta chains from one sample sequenced in a study of cytomegalovirus exposure and HLA in healthy donors. Use of 60 Vbeta and 13 Jbeta primers characterized the PCR. Clones were sequenced by immunoSEQ multiplex PCR, and TCRdb holds only the in-frame ones, with some missing. Of 100,000 or so clones listed, over 80% were seen once; the top ten hold 5% to 6.5%. The sequencing input was PBMCs. The receptor set was obtained from a man between 18 and 29 years old in good health and CMV-seronegative.

This clone was counted between two and nine times. The gene calls are TRBV5-4 and TRBJ1-5, with D tentatively TRBD1 (5 bases). Germline V gene lookup returns CDR1 SGHNT and CDR2 YYREEE (reference sequence). CDR3 size: 12 residues. Trimming left V 4 bases short and J 8 bases short, with 10 bases between. The CDR3 DNA sequence: TGTGCCAGCAGCAGGGACTCGGAGCCCCAGCATTTT. Translation gives CASSRDSEPQHF.

This clone was seen a handful of times. V usage is TRBV11-2 and J usage is TRBJ2-1, with D uncertain. V dropped 3 bases and J dropped 5 bases, with 2 bases sitting between them. Germline CDR1 and CDR2: SGHAT and FQNNGV. The CDR3 consists of 11 residues. The CDR3 DNA reads as TGTGCCAGCAGCTTCAACAATGAGCAGTTCTTC. Encoded protein: CASSFNNEQFF.

This clone appeared a single time. The chain joins TRBV6-6 to TRBJ1-2; possibly TRBD1 for D (5 bases). CDR1 and CDR2 (germline): MNHNY, SVGAGI (reference sequence). Trimming left V 7 bases short and J 6 bases short, with 15 bases between. The CDR3 length is 13 residues. CDR3 bases: TGTGCCAGCAAATTACAGGAGGGGAATGGCTACACCTTC. Translating gives CASKLQEGNGYTF.